Listed below are T cell receptor beta chains from one sample, sequenced in a study of identical twins. TCRdb fed the 5' RACE reads into MiXCR, producing one record per CDR3 protein. The sample lists about 900,000 distinct CDR3 sequences, roughly an eighth occurring once. The same sample was also studied in work on yellow fever vaccine responses in identical twins.

The sample consisted of PBMCs. The receptors were sampled from a woman aged 18-35 years in good health. The CDR3 runs from the conserved cysteine through the conserved F or W. The order of the fields is V gene, D gene, CDR3 length, clone size, J gene, CDR3 protein, CDR3 DNA. D genes are given only for firm matches. Clone size is given for some rows only: seen once, a few or many times, or a class if the clone is expanded.

>TRBV29-1|TRBD2|14|few|TRBJ2-3
CSVVGSGRANTQYF
TGCAGCGTTGTGGGTAGCGGGAGGGCAAATACGCAGTATTTT
>TRBV12-3/TRBV12-4|-|13|many|TRBJ2-2
CASRAQNTGELFF
TGTGCCAGCAGGGCACAAAACACCGGGGAGCTGTTTTTT
>TRBV6-5|-|11|-|TRBJ2-6
CASKYGQRLTF
TGTGCCAGCAAATATGGGCAGCGCCTGACTTTC
>TRBV5-1|TRBD2|15|few|TRBJ2-2
CASTQGLASTGELFF
TGCGCCAGCACCCAGGGACTAGCGAGCACCGGGGAGCTGTTTTTT
>TRBV18|-|20|few|TRBJ2-5
CASSSTGVFGTRRLEETQYF
TGTGCCAGCTCGTCAACCGGAGTCTTCGGGACGAGGAGATTGGAAGAGACCCAGTACTTC
>TRBV20-1|TRBD2|16|many|TRBJ2-7
CSARPTLAGGPYEQYF
TGCAGTGCTAGACCTACACTAGCGGGAGGCCCCTACGAGCAGTACTTC
>TRBV28|TRBD2|14|few|TRBJ2-5
CASSLWLAGSTQYF
TGTGCCAGCAGTTTGTGGCTAGCGGGATCTACCCAGTACTTC
>TRBV7-8|-|16|-|TRBJ2-2
CASSLGRSGMTGELFF
TGTGCCAGCAGCTTAGGCCGGTCAGGGATGACCGGGGAGCTGTTTTTT
>TRBV3-1|-|20|-|TRBJ1-2
CASSQGGRGQELDRNYGYTF
TGTGCCAGCAGCCAAGGTGGCAGGGGTCAGGAGTTAGACCGTAACTATGGCTACACCTTC
>TRBV29-1|-|14|many|TRBJ2-4
CSVQEGMAKNIQYF
TGCAGCGTTCAGGAAGGGATGGCCAAAAACATTCAGTACTTC
>TRBV15|-|16|-|TRBJ2-2
CATSGLRGGVTGELFF
TGTGCCACCAGCGGACTCCGGGGTGGGGTCACCGGGGAGCTGTTTTTT
>TRBV12-3/TRBV12-4|-|13|many|TRBJ1-5
CASSFRSNQPQHF
TGTGCCAGCAGTTTTCGAAGCAATCAGCCCCAGCATTTT
>TRBV20-1|-|14|few|TRBJ2-7
CSAMKGGVSYEQYF
TGCAGTGCGATGAAAGGGGGGGTCTCCTACGAGCAGTACTTC
>TRBV20-1|-|14|-|TRBJ2-5
CSGKTGRPEETQYF
TGCAGTGGAAAAACGGGACGGCCGGAGGAGACCCAGTACTTC
>TRBV6-5|-|15|few|TRBJ2-7
CASSYSSGIRYEQYF
TGTGCCAGCAGTTACTCGTCCGGGATCCGCTACGAGCAGTACTTC
>TRBV2|-|13|-|TRBJ1-5
CASSVSGGQPQHF
TGTGCCAGCAGTGTATCGGGAGGCCAGCCCCAGCATTTT
>TRBV20-1|TRBD1|14|-|TRBJ2-7
CSAIQDRAWDEQYF
TGCAGTGCAATTCAGGACAGGGCCTGGGACGAGCAGTACTTC
>TRBV2|-|15|many|TRBJ1-3
CASSEEGSARNTIYF
TGTGCCAGCAGTGAGGAGGGCAGTGCTCGAAACACCATATATTTT
>TRBV5-1|TRBD1|15|few|TRBJ1-4
CASSLGTGLSEKLFF
TGCGCCAGCAGCTTGGGGACAGGTTTATCTGAAAAACTGTTTTTT
>TRBV5-1|-|13|-|TRBJ2-5
CASSLVTKETQYF
TGCGCCAGCAGCTTGGTGACAAAAGAGACCCAGTACTTC
>TRBV5-1|TRBD2|17|few|TRBJ2-1
CASSLPPGTSGLNEQFF
TGCGCCAGCAGCCTTCCCCCCGGGACTAGCGGGTTAAATGAGCAGTTCTTC
>TRBV12-3/TRBV12-4|TRBD2|15|-|TRBJ2-7
CASSVLAGGSYEQYF
TGTGCCAGCAGCGTTCTAGCGGGAGGGTCCTACGAGCAGTACTTC
>TRBV12-3/TRBV12-4|TRBD1|14|few|TRBJ1-2
CASTEQGAGYGYTF
TGTGCCAGCACCGAACAGGGGGCTGGCTATGGCTACACCTTC
>TRBV20-1|-|15|few|TRBJ1-5
CSATITGFLNQPQHF
TGCAGTGCTACCATAACAGGGTTTCTCAATCAGCCCCAGCATTTT
>TRBV12-3/TRBV12-4|-|13|few|TRBJ1-6
CASRVTRNSPLHF
TGTGCCAGCAGGGTGACACGTAATTCACCCCTCCACTTT
>TRBV7-9|-|16|-|TRBJ1-5
CASSRGEGERNQPQHF
TGTGCCAGCAGCCGAGGGGAGGGGGAGAGGAATCAGCCCCAGCATTTT
>TRBV7-6|TRBD2|16|-|TRBJ2-5
CASSHGTSGVQETQYF
TGTGCCAGCAGCCACGGGACTAGCGGGGTTCAAGAGACCCAGTACTTC
>TRBV5-1|-|16|-|TRBJ2-3
CASSSYRDTSTDTQYF
TGCGCCAGCAGCTCGTACCGGGACACTAGCACAGATACGCAGTATTTT
>TRBV11-2|-|15|few|TRBJ1-5
CASSLTPAGNQPQHF
TGTGCCAGCAGCTTAACCCCCGCTGGCAATCAGCCCCAGCATTTT